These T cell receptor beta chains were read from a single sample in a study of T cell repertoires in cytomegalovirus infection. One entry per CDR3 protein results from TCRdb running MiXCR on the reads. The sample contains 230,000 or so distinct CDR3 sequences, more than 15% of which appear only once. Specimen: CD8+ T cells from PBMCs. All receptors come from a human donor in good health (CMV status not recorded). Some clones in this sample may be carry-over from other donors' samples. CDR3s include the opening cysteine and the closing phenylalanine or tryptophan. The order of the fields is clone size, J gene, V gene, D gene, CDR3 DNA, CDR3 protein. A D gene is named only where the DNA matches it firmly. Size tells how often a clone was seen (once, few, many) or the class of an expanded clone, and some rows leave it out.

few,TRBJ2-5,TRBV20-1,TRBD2,TGCAGTGCTAGAACGCTAGCGGGCGATTCAGAGACCCAGTACTTC,CSARTLAGDSETQYF
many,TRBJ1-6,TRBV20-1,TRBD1,TGCAGTGCTAGAGAGGATTTTCAGGGGGAGAATTCACCCCTCCACTTT,CSAREDFQGENSPLHF
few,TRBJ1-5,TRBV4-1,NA,TGCGCCAGCAGCCAAGGGGATTATCAGCCCCAGCATTTT,CASSQGDYQPQHF
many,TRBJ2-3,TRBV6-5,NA,TGTGCCAGCAGTTCATACAGCACAGATACGCAGTATTTT,CASSSYSTDTQYF
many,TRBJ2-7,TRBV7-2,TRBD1,TGTGCCAGCGAGCGGGGACAGGGCTCCTACGAGCAGTACTTC,CASERGQGSYEQYF
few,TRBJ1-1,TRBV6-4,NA,TGTGCCAGCAGTGACCCGGACAGTAGGCAGGGAGACGATGGTGAAGCTTTCTTT,CASSDPDSRQGDDGEAFF
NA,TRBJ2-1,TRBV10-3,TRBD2,TGTGCCATCAGTGAGTCGTCATGGGGCGGGGGGACCTACAATGAGCAGTTCTTC,CAISESSWGGGTYNEQFF
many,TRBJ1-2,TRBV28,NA,TGTGCCAGCAGAAGCCCTATTAACTATGGCTACACCTTC,CASRSPINYGYTF
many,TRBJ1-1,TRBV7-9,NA,TGTGCCAGCAGCTACGGACAAACGAACACTGAAGCTTTCTTT,CASSYGQTNTEAFF
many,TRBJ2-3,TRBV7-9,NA,TGTGCCAGCAGCGAGAGCCTATCCTTGGGGACAGATACGCAGTATTTT,CASSESLSLGTDTQYF
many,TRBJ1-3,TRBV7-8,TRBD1,TGTGCCAGCAGCTTCGGTCGGACAGGGTACGGAAACACCATATATTTT,CASSFGRTGYGNTIYF
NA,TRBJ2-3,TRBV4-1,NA,TGCGCCAGCAGCCAAGATCCGCTGAGCACAGATACGCAGTATTTT,CASSQDPLSTDTQYF
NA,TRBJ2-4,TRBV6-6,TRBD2,TGTGCCAGCAGTTACTTTACTAGCGGGGGGGAAAACATTCAGTACTTC,CASSYFTSGGENIQYF
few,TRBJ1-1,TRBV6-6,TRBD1,TGTGCCAGCAGTCGGGACAGATTGAACACTGAAGCTTTCTTT,CASSRDRLNTEAFF
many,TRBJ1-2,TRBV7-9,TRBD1,TGTGCCAGCAGCTTAGGGGGACAGTTTTCTGGCTACACCTTC,CASSLGGQFSGYTF
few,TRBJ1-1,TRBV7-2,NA,TGTGCCAGCACCCTGTCAGGGGCGAGGACTGAAGCTTTCTTT,CASTLSGARTEAFF
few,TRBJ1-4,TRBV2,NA,TGTGCCGGGAGCCGTAGGGCAGGGGACGAAAAACTGTTTTTT,CAGSRRAGDEKLFF
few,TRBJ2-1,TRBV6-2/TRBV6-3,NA,TGTGCCAGCAGTTACTCTCCACCGTCGGACGAGGGGAATGAGCAGTTCTTC,CASSYSPPSDEGNEQFF
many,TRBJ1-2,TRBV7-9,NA,TGTGCCAGCAGCCAAAACACAGACCCTCGAGATGGCTACACCTTC,CASSQNTDPRDGYTF
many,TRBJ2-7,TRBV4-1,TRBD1,TGCGCCAGCAGCCAAGAGGGGACAGGGCAACTTACCTACGAGCAGTACTTC,CASSQEGTGQLTYEQYF
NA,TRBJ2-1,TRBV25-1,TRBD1,TGTGCCAGCAGTGGGGGACAGGGAGGTATGGATGAGCAGTTCTTC,CASSGGQGGMDEQFF
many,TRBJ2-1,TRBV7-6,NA,TGTGCCAGCAGCTTAGGGGGAAAAGCCTCCTACAATGAGCAGTTCTTC,CASSLGGKASYNEQFF
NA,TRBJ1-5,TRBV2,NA,TGTGCCAGCGGGCACAATGATCAGCCCCAGCATTTT,CASGHNDQPQHF
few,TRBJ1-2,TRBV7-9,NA,TGTGCCAGCATCGGACAGCTCAATAACTATGGCTACACCTTC,CASIGQLNNYGYTF
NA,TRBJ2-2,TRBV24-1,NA,TGTGCCACCAGTGATCCCCTGATAGGGGGAGGTACCGGGGAGCTGTTTTTT,CATSDPLIGGGTGELFF
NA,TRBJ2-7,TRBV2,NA,TGTGCCAGCACTCAAGGAGGTTTCTACGAGCAGTACTTC,CASTQGGFYEQYF
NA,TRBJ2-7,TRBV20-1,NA,TGCAGTGCTAGAGATCCCCTCGATTTCTACGAGCAGTACTTC,CSARDPLDFYEQYF
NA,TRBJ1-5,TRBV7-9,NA,TGTGCCAGCAGCCAACACTCGGGAGGGGCCGATCAGCCCCAGCATTTT,CASSQHSGGADQPQHF
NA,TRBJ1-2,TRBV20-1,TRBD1,TGCAGTGCTAGACGGGACAGGGTGGATGGCTACACCTTC,CSARRDRVDGYTF